The clone carrying this T cell receptor (beta chain) was detected once. V lost 8 bases to trimming and J lost 5 bases, with 11 bases between them. The CDR3 consists of 12 residues. From germline, CDR1 is MNHEY and CDR2 SMNVEV (reference sequence). This record belongs to a study of patients and donors after allogeneic stem cell transplantation. Each CDR3 protein gets one entry after TCRdb re-called the RT-PCR reads with MiXCR. The data show approximately 210,000 distinct CDR3 sequences, with around 41% seen just once and about 33% held by the top ten. The V and J genes are TRBV27 and TRBJ2-3, with D hard to call. The receptor was derived from a human donor who was either an allogeneic HSCT recipient or a stem cell or donor lymphocyte infusion donor (not recorded which). It is not recorded whose cells these are; they may come from a transplant donor. The sequencing input was blood, either unsorted or a sorted T cell fraction (not recorded which). Written as DNA, the CDR3 is TGTGCCAGCGCAGGAGCGCGAGATACGCAGTATTTT. Translated: CASAGARDTQYF.